The sequence of this T cell receptor beta chain was determined in a study of cytomegalovirus exposure and HLA in healthy donors. Use of 60 Vbeta and 13 Jbeta primers characterized the PCR. TCRdb's table, derived via immunoSEQ multiplex PCR, lists solely in-frame clones and lacks some. Found here are roughly 140,000 clones, about 79% of them singletons; the top ten hold around 4.3%. In regard to this clone: Its antigen is not known.

Germline CDR1 SGHTA, CDR2 FQGNSA. Trimming stripped 1 base from V and 1 base from J, with 10 bases between. The CDR3 runs 15 residues. Overall study results and limits: Information on immune exposure was restricted to one variable (CMV serostatus). HLA alleles were associated with some 17,000 TCR beta sequences in a later analysis at 0.05 false discovery rate. TCR beta sequences reportedly predicted the HLA-A and HLA-B alleles of most subjects accurately.

The chain carries TRBV7-2 and TRBJ1-1; D is perhaps TRBD1 (6 bases). This TCR was recovered from a man aged 35-49 years in good health and CMV-seropositive. Sequenced input: PBMCs. This CDR3 reads CASSLVGGANTEAFF. CDR3 in DNA: TGTGCCAGCAGCTTAGTTGGGGGGGCGAACACTGAAGCTTTCTTT.